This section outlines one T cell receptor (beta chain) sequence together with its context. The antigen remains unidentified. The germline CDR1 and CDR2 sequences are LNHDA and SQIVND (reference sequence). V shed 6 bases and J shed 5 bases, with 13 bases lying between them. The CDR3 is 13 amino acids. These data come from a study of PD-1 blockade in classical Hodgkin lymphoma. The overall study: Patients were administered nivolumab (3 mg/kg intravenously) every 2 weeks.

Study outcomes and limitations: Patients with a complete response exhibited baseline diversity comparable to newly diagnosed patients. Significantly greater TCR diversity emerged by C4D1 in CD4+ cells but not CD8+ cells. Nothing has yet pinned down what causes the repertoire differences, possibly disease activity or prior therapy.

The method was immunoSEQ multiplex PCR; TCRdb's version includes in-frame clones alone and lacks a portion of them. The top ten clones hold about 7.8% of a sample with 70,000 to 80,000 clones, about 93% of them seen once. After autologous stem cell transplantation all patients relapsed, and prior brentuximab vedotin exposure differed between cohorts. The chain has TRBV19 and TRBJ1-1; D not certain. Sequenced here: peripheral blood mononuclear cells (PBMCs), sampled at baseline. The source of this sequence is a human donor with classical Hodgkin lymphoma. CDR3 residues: CASRLGVGTEAFF. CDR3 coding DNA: TGTGCCAGTAGATTAGGAGTGGGGACTGAAGCTTTCTTT.